This T cell receptor beta chain is from a study of graft-versus-host responses after intestinal transplantation. About the research overall: The study gave all recipients anti-thymocyte globulin induction, then tacrolimus and steroids for 2 to 3 years. The study's findings and limits: Ileal or blood samples showed some GvH clones first, and such clones were also found in recipient marrow. Peak circulating GvH clone levels were associated with early post-transplant HvG declines.

Measured with immunoSEQ multiplex PCR; TCRdb has only the in-frame clones, and not every one. The sample records 65,000 to 90,000 clones, approximately 90% being singletons. On this clone itself: Its cognate antigen is unknown.

CDR1 is SEHNR, CDR2 FQNEAQ, per germline (reference sequence). Trimming took off 5 bases at V and 2 bases at J, with 9 bases between the two ends. There are 13 residues in the CDR3. The source is a human donor who was the organ donor for an intestinal transplant. The V gene is TRBV7-9, the J gene TRBJ2-5; D unclear. The sequences come from unstimulated CD8+ T cells sorted from spleen or lymph node cells, collected before transplant. In DNA form, the CDR3 reads TGTGCCAGCAGCAGACACCTTCAAGAGACCCAGTACTTC. This gives the protein CASSRHLQETQYF.